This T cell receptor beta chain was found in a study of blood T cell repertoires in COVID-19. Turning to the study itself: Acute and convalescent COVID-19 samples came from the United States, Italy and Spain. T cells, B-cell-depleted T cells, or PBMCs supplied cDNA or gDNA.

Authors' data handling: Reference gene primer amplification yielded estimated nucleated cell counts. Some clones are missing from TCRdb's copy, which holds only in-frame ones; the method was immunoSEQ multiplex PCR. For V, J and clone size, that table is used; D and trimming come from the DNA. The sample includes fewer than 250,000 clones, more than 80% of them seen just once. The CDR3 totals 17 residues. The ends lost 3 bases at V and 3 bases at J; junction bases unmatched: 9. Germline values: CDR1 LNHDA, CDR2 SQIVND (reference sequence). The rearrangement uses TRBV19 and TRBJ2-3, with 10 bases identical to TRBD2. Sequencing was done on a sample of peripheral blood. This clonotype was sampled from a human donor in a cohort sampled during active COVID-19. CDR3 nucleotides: TGTGCCAGTAGTATGAGGACTAGCGGTGCTTTGACAGATACGCAGTATTTT. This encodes CASSMRTSGALTDTQYF.